The present TCR beta chain was sequenced within a study of CD8 T cells in Susac syndrome. It was with random hexamers that about 0.45 to 1 ug RNA was reverse transcribed. TCRdb reprocessed the immunoSEQ multiplex PCR reads with MiXCR, giving one entry per CDR3 protein. The sample holds 200,000 or so distinct CDR3 sequences; roughly 95% are singletons and the top ten take just under 0.095%. Relapsing-remitting disease, either stable or active, was present in the treatment-naive patients who were the multiple sclerosis controls. The CDR3 contains 15 residues. Germline V gene data show CDR1 as SGHAT and CDR2 as FQNNGV. The V and J ends lost 2 bases and 2 bases, in that order; junction bases with no gene match: 5.

J is TRBJ2-5 and V is TRBV11-2; TRBD1 matches at 7 bases. This sequence originates from a human donor with multiple sclerosis. Sequencing was done on a sample of CD4+ T cells from PBMCs. The CDR3 sequence is CASSLNTGAQETQYF. CDR3 nucleotides: TGTGCCAGCAGCTTAAACACAGGGGCTCAAGAGACCCAGTACTTC.